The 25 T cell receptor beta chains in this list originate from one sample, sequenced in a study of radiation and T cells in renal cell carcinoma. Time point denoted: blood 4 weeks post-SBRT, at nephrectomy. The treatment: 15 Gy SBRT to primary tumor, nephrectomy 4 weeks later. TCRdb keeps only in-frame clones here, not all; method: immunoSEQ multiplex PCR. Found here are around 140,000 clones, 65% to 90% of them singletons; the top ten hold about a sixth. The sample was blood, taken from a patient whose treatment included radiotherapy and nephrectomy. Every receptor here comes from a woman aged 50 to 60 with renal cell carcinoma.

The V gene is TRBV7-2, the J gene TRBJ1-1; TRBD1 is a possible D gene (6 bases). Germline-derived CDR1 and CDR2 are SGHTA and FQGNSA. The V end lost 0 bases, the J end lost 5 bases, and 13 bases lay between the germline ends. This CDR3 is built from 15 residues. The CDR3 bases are TGTGCCAGCAGCTTAGCGCCAGGGGTACAGACTGAAGCTTTCTTT. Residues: CASSLAPGVQTEAFF. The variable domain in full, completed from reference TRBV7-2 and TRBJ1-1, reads GAGVSQSPSNKVTEKGKDVELRCDPISGHTALYWYRQSLGQGLEFLIYFQGNSAPDKSGLPSDRFSAERTGGSVSTLTIQRTQQEDSAVYLCASSLAPGVQTEAFFGQGTRLTVV.

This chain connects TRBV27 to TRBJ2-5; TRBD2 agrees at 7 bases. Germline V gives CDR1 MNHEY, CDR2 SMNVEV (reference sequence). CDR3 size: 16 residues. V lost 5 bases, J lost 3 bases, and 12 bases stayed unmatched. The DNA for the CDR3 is TGTGCCAGCAGTCCCTATGGAGCGGGGATAAAAGAGACCCAGTACTTC. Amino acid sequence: CASSPYGAGIKETQYF.

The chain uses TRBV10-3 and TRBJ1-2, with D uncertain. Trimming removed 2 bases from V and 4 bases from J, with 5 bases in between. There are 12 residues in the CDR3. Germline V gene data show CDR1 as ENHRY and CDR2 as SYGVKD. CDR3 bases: TGTGCCATCAGTGAGGGCAGCTATGGCTACACCTTC. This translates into CAISEGSYGYTF.

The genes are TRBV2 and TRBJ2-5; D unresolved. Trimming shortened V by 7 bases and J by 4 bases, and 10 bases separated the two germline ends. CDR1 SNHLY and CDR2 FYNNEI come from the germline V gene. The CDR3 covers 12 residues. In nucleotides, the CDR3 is TGTGCCAGCACCTGGGAACGAGAGACCCAGTACTTC. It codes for CASTWERETQYF.

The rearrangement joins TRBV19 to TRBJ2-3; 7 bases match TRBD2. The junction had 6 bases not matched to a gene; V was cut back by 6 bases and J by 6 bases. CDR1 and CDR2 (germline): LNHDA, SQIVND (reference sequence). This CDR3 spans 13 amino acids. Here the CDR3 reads CASRPLAVDTQYF. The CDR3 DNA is TGTGCCAGTAGACCTCTAGCGGTTGATACGCAGTATTTT. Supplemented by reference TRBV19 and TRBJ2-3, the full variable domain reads DGGITQSPKYLFRKEGQNVTLSCEQNLNHDAMYWYRQDPGQGLRLIYYSQIVNDFQKGDIAEGYSVSREKKESFPLTVTSAQKNPTAFYLCASRPLAVDTQYFGPGTRLTVL.

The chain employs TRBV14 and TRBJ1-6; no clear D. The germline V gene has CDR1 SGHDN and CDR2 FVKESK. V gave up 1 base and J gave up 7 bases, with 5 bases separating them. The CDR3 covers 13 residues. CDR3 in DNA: TGTGCCAGCAGCCAAGGACAAAATTCACCCCTCCACTTT. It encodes CASSQGQNSPLHF.

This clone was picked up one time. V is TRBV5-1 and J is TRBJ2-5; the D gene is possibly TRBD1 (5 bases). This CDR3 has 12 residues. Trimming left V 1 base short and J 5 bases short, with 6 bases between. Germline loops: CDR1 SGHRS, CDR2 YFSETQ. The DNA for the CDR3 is TGCGCCAGCAGCTTGAAGGGGGAGACCCAGTACTTC. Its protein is CASSLKGETQYF.

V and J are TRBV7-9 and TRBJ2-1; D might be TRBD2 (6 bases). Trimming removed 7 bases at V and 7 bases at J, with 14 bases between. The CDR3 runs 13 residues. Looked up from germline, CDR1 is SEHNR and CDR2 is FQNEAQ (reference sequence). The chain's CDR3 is CASTTAGRNEQFF. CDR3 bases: TGTGCCAGCACGACGGCGGGGAGAAATGAGCAGTTCTTC.

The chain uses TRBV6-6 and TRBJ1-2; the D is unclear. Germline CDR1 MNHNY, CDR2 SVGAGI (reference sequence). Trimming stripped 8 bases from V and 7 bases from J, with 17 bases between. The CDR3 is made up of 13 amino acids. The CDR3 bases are TGTGCCAGCCATCGAGTAGGGATCAGTGGCTACACCTTC. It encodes CASHRVGISGYTF.

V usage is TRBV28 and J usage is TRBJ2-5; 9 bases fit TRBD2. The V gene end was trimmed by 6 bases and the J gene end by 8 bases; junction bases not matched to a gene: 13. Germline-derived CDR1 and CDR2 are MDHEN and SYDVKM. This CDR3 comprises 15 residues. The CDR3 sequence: CASRTLGIAGDTQYF. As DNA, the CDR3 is TGTGCCAGCAGAACCCTGGGGATAGCGGGAGATACCCAGTACTTC.

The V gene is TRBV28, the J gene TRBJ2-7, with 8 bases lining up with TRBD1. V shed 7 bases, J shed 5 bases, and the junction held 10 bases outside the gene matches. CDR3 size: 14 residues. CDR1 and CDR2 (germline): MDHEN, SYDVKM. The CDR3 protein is CASTQGAVPHEQYF. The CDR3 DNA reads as TGTGCCAGCACTCAGGGGGCGGTGCCCCACGAGCAGTACTTC.

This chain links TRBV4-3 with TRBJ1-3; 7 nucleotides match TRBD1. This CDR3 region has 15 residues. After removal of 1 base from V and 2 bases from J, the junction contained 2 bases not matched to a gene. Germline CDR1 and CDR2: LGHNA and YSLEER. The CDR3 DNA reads TGCGCCAGCAGCCAAGGACAGGGCGCTGGAAACACCATATATTTT. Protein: CASSQGQGAGNTIYF.

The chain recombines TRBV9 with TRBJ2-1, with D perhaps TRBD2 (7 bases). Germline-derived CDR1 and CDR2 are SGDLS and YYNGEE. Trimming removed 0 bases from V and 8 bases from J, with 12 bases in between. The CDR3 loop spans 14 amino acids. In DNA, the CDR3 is TGTGCCAGCAGCGTAGCGGGGGGCCTGGATGAGCAGTTCTTC. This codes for CASSVAGGLDEQFF.

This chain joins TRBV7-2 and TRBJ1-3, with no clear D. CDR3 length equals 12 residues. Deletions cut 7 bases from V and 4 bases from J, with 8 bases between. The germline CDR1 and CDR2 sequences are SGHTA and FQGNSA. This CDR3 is CASTSPGNTIYF. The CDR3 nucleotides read TGTGCCAGCACCTCCCCAGGAAACACCATATATTTT. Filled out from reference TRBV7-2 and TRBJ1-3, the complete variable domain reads GAGVSQSPSNKVTEKGKDVELRCDPISGHTALYWYRQSLGQGLEFLIYFQGNSAPDKSGLPSDRFSAERTGGSVSTLTIQRTQQEDSAVYLCASTSPGNTIYFGEGSWLTVV.

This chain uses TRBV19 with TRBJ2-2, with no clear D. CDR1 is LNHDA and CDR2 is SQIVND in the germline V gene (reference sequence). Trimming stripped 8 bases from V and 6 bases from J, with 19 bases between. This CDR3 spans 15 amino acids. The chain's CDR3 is CASEEISAVPGELFF. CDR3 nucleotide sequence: TGTGCCAGTGAAGAAATTTCCGCGGTCCCCGGGGAGCTGTTTTTT.

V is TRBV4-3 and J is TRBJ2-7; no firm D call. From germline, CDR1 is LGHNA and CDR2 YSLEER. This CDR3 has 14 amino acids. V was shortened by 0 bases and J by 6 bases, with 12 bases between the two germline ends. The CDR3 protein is CASSQDLGVGEQYF. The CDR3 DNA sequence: TGCGCCAGCAGCCAAGATCTAGGAGTAGGCGAGCAGTACTTC.

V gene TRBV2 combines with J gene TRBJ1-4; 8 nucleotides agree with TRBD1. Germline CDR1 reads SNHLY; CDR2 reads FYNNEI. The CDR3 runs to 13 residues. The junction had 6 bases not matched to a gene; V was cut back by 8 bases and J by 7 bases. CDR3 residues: CASSRGLSEKLFF. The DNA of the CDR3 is TGTGCCAGCTCCAGGGGGCTGAGTGAAAAACTGTTTTTT.

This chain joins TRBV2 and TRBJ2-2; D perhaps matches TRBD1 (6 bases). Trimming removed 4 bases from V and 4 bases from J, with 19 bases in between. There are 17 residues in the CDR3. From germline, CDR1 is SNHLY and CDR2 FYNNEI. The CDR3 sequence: CASSVGEAGASTGELFF. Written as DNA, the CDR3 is TGTGCCAGCAGTGTGGGAGAGGCAGGGGCGAGCACCGGGGAGCTGTTTTTT.

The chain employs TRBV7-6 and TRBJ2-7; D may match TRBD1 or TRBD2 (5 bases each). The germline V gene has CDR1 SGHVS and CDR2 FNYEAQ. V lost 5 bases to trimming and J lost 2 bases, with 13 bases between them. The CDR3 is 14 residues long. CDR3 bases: TGTGCCAGCAGCCTGGGGGACGGACCCTACGAGCAGTACTTC. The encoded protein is CASSLGDGPYEQYF.

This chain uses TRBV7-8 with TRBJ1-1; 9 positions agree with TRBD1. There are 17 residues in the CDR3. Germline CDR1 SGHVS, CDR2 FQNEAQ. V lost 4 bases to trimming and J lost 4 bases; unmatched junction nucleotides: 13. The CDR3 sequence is CASSSQGRDRAATEAFF. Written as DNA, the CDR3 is TGTGCCAGCAGCTCCCAAGGCCGGGACAGGGCTGCCACTGAAGCTTTCTTT.

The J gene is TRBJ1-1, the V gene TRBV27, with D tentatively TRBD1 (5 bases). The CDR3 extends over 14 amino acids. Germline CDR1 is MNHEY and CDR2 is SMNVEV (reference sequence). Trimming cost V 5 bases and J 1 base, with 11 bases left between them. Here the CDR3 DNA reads TGTGCCAGCAGTCCCGGGACGGGGAACACTGAAGCTTTCTTT. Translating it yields CASSPGTGNTEAFF.

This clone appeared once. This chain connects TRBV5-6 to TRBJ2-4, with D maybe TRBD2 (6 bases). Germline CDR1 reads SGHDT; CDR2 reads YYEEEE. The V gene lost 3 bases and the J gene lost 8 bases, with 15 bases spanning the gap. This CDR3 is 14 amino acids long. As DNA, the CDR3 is TGTGCCAGCAGCTCCGGGACTCCCGGGGACATTCAGTACTTC. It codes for CASSSGTPGDIQYF.

CDR3 protein: CASSLGQSAYEQYF. Written as DNA, the CDR3 is TGCGCCAGCAGCTTGGGACAGTCCGCCTACGAGCAGTACTTC. V gene TRBV5-1 combines with J gene TRBJ2-7; weak D call: TRBD1 (5 bases). Trimming took 0 bases from V and 2 from J, leaving 9 bases between them. Germline V lookup: CDR1 SGHRS, CDR2 YFSETQ. This CDR3 comprises 14 residues.

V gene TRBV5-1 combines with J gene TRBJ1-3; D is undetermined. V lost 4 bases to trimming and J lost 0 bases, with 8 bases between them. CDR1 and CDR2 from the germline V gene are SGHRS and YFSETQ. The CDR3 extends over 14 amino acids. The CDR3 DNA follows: TGCGCCAGCAGCCCCGAAGGCTCTGGAAACACCATATATTTT. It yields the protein CASSPEGSGNTIYF.

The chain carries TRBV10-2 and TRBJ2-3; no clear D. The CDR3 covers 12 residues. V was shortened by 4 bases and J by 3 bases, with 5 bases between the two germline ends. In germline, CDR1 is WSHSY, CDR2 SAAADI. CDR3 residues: CASSGQTDTQYF. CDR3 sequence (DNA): TGCGCCAGCAGTGGACAAACAGATACGCAGTATTTT.